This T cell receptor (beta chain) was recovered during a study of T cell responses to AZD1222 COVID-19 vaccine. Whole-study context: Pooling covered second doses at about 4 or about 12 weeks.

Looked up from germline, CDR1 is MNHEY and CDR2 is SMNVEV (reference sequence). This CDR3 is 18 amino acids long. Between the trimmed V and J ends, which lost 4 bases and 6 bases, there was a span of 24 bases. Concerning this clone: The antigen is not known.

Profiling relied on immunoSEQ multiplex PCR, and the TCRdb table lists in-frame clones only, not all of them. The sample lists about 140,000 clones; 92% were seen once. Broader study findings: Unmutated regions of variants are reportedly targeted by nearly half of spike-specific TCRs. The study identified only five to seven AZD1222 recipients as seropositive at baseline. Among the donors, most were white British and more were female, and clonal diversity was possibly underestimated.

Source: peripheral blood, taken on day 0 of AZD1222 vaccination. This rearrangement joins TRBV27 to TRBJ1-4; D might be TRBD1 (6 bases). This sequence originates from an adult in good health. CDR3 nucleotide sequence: TGTGCCAGCAGTTCACACCCCACCTCGACGGGACATTATGAAAAACTGTTTTTT. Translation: CASSSHPTSTGHYEKLFF.